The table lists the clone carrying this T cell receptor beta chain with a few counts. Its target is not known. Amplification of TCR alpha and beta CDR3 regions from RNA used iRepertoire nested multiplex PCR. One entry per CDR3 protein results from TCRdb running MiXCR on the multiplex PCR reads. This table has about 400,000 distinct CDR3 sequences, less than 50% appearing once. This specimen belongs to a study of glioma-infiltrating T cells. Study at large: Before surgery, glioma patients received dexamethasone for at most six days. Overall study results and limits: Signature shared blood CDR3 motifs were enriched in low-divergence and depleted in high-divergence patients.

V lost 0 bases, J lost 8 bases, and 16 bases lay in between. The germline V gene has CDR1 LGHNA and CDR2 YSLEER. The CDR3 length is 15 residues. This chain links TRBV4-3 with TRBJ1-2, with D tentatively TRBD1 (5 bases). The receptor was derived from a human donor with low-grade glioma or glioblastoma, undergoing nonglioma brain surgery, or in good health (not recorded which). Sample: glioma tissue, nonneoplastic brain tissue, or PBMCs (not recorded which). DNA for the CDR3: TGCGCCAGCAGCCAAGACGGGGACGGTGTTTGGGGCTACACCTTC. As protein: CASSQDGDGVWGYTF.